The 14 T cell receptor beta chains presented below share a single source sample, sequenced in a study of beta chain features in type 1 diabetes. Broader study findings: A moderate, significant TCRB CDR3 shortening appeared in type 1 diabetes across four CD4+ subsets.

Their target antigens are unknown. As every portion of the isolated RNA was reverse transcribed, the sequencing read expressed TCRB transcripts. Clones were sequenced by immunoSEQ multiplex PCR, and TCRdb holds only the in-frame ones, with some missing. The sample gives 600,000 to 700,000 clones, under 15% of which show up once; about 0.02% is in the top ten. The sequencing sample was made of naive CD4+ T cells from blood. Receptors originate from a man younger than 35 with type 1 diabetes.

This clone was detected a few times. The chain uses TRBV2 and TRBJ1-2; no reliable D call. Germline V gene sequence: CDR1 SNHLY, CDR2 FYNNEI. The ends were cut back, 7 bases at V and 7 bases at J, with 13 bases in the middle. The CDR3 runs 12 residues. The CDR3 loop is CASTQSPGGYTF. CDR3 DNA sequence: TGTGCCAGCACCCAGAGCCCGGGTGGCTACACCTTC.

This sequence joins TRBV30 and TRBJ2-3, with 8 bases identical to TRBD2. The CDR3 is made up of 18 amino acids. The V and J ends lost 3 bases and 5 bases, in that order; junction bases with no gene match: 19. CDR1 is GTSNPN and CDR2 is SVGIG in the germline V gene (reference sequence). The CDR3 loop is CAWSPPRTLRGGVDTQYF. The CDR3 region has the DNA TGTGCCTGGAGCCCTCCTAGGACCTTACGGGGGGGCGTAGATACGCAGTATTTT.

V and J are TRBV6-1 and TRBJ2-7; D not certain. The germline gives CDR1 MNHNS, CDR2 SASEGT. There are 15 residues in the CDR3. V was shortened by 2 bases and J by 7 bases, with 18 bases between the two germline ends. CDR3 sequence (DNA): TGTGCCAGCAGTGAATGGAGCAGCTACGTCGTGGAGCAGTACTTC. Amino acids: CASSEWSSYVVEQYF.

This clone was counted between two and nine times. The genes are TRBV25-1 and TRBJ2-7; 9 bases agree with TRBD1. V shed 7 bases, J shed 3 bases, and the junction held 7 bases outside the gene matches. The CDR3 consists of 14 residues. The germline V gene encodes CDR1 MGHDK and CDR2 SYGVNS. This CDR3 is CASTSRDRDYEQYF. CDR3 coding DNA: TGTGCCAGCACCAGCCGGGACAGGGACTACGAGCAGTACTTC.

Only a few counts were recorded for this clone. The V and J genes are TRBV30 and TRBJ1-1; D is uncertain. CDR3 size: 16 residues. The V gene lost 0 bases and the J gene lost 3 bases, with 17 bases spanning the gap. The germline gives CDR1 GTSNPN, CDR2 SVGIG (reference sequence). CDR3 residues: CAWSVLSWGAHTEAFF. DNA for the CDR3: TGTGCCTGGAGTGTACTGTCATGGGGAGCGCACACTGAAGCTTTCTTT.

This clone was seen more than once but under ten times. The chain joins TRBV7-6 to TRBJ1-1; D gene ambiguous. Between the trimmed V and J ends, which lost 6 bases and 2 bases, there was a span of 13 bases. Germline V gives CDR1 SGHVS, CDR2 FNYEAQ. The CDR3 consists of 14 residues. The CDR3, as DNA: TGTGCCAGCAGGACAACGGACGGCAACACTGAAGCTTTCTTT. This translates into CASRTTDGNTEAFF. Complete variable domain (other parts from reference TRBV7-6 and TRBJ1-1): GAGVSQSPRYKVTKRGQDVALRCDPISGHVSLYWYRQALGQGPEFLTYFNYEAQQDKSGLPNDRFSAERPEGSISTLTIQRTEQRDSAMYRCASRTTDGNTEAFFGQGTRLTVV.

The chain couples TRBV27 to TRBJ1-6; the D gene is possibly TRBD1 (6 bases). V was cut by 0 bases and J by 10 bases, with 16 bases left in between. CDR1 MNHEY and CDR2 SMNVEV come from the germline V gene (reference sequence). The CDR3 is made up of 16 amino acids. The CDR3 coding sequence is TGTGCCAGCAGTTTATCCTCGAGGGGGTTCGGGTCACCCCTCCACTTT. As protein: CASSLSSRGFGSPLHF.

This clone appeared a few times. The chain carries TRBV28 and TRBJ1-5, with TRBD1 as a possible D gene (5 bases). Germline V CDR1 and CDR2: MDHEN, SYDVKM. The length of the CDR3 is 13 residues. The ends were cut back, 7 bases at V and 3 bases at J, with 10 bases in the middle. The CDR3 loop is CASMSRANQPQHF. CDR3 nucleotide sequence: TGTGCCAGCATGAGCAGGGCCAATCAGCCCCAGCATTTT.

This clone was detected only a few times. The chain employs TRBV5-1 and TRBJ1-2; the D gene is possibly TRBD1 (5 bases). Trimming removed 2 bases from V and 7 bases from J, with 12 bases in between. Germline CDR1 is SGHRS and CDR2 is YFSETQ. The CDR3 runs 13 residues. The DNA for the CDR3 is TGCGCCAGCAGCTTTCCCGACAGCCCTGGCTACACCTTC. Translated, it gives CASSFPDSPGYTF.

The rearrangement joins TRBV30 to TRBJ1-2; D perhaps matches TRBD1 (5 bases). Trimming cost V 6 bases and J 8 bases, with 10 bases left between them. The CDR3 sequence is 10 residues long. Germline values: CDR1 GTSNPN, CDR2 SVGIG (reference sequence). The CDR3 loop reads CACQGAGYTF. CDR3 DNA sequence: TGTGCCTGCCAGGGAGCCGGCTACACCTTC.

This rearrangement joins TRBV11-2 to TRBJ1-1, with D perhaps TRBD1 (5 bases). Germline CDR1 is SGHAT and CDR2 is FQNNGV. The CDR3 runs 13 residues. The V end was cut by 1 base, the J end by 5 bases, with 8 bases between. This CDR3 is CASSLVGGTEAFF. DNA for the CDR3: TGTGCCAGCAGCTTAGTGGGGGGGACTGAAGCTTTCTTT.

The rearrangement uses TRBV7-8 and TRBJ2-7, with unresolved D. V dropped 1 base and J dropped 2 bases, with 12 bases sitting between them. CDR1 is SGHVS, CDR2 FQNEAQ, per germline. The CDR3 sequence is 15 residues long. The CDR3 loop reads CASSLVQFPPYEQYF. The CDR3 bases are TGTGCCAGCAGCTTAGTACAATTCCCCCCCTACGAGCAGTACTTC.

The chain joins TRBV10-3 to TRBJ2-5; no clear D gene. Germline-derived CDR1 and CDR2 are ENHRY and SYGVKD. The CDR3 length is 12 residues. Trimming pared 4 bases from V and 4 bases from J, leaving 7 bases between. Here the CDR3 reads CAISGPGETQYF. CDR3 nucleotide sequence: TGTGCCATCAGTGGGCCGGGAGAGACCCAGTACTTC.

The CDR3 loop is CAWRWVLNTEAFF. In DNA form, the CDR3 reads TGTGCCTGGCGTTGGGTTCTGAACACTGAAGCTTTCTTT. This sequence joins TRBV30 and TRBJ1-1; D remains ambiguous. V was trimmed by 5 bases and J by 0 bases, leaving 10 bases between them. The CDR3 is 13 residues long. Looked up from germline, CDR1 is GTSNPN and CDR2 is SVGIG (reference sequence).